The 26 T cell receptor beta chains below come from one sample, sequenced in a study of OX40 agonist ivuxolimab in advanced cancers. Data came from immunoSEQ multiplex PCR; TCRdb stores just in-frame clones and leaves some out. The profile shows around 76,000 clones, around 86% of them singletons. The sequenced sample was CD4+ or CD8+ T cells sorted from blood, obtained in a trial of the OX40 agonist ivuxolimab. The receptors come from an adult with an advanced solid tumor such as melanoma, head and neck, liver or kidney cancer.

This clone turned up a few times. V is TRBV5-1 and J is TRBJ1-5; D not certain. Trimming shortened V by 0 bases and J by 7 bases, and 14 bases separated the two germline ends. There are 15 residues in the CDR3. In germline, CDR1 is SGHRS, CDR2 YFSETQ. The CDR3 DNA reads TGCGCCAGCAGCTTGGGGCCTACCCAGGAGCAGCCCCAGCATTTT. Protein: CASSLGPTQEQPQHF.

This chain links TRBV10-2 with TRBJ1-6; possibly TRBD1 for D (6 bases). Trimming pared 1 base from V and 0 bases from J, leaving 13 bases between. The CDR3 is 18 amino acids. The germline V gene encodes CDR1 WSHSY and CDR2 SAAADI. CDR3 in amino acids: CASSELQGLSSYNSPLHF. In nucleotides, the CDR3 is TGCGCCAGCAGTGAGTTACAGGGATTAAGCTCCTATAATTCACCCCTCCACTTT.

The rearrangement joins TRBV6-1 to TRBJ2-7; D ambiguous. The ends were cut back, 3 bases at V and 0 bases at J, with 9 bases in the middle. Germline V gene lookup returns CDR1 MNHNS and CDR2 SASEGT. This CDR3 is 14 amino acids long. The CDR3 spells CASSDYGFSYEQYF. The CDR3 region has the DNA TGTGCCAGCAGTGACTACGGGTTCTCCTACGAGCAGTACTTC.

This CDR3 is CASSLRTGPYGYTF. As DNA, the CDR3 is TGTGCCAGCAGCTTGCGGACAGGCCCCTATGGCTACACCTTC. The J gene is TRBJ1-2, the V gene TRBV7-2; 7 bases align to TRBD1. The length of the CDR3 is 14 residues. V gave up 3 bases and J gave up 4 bases; unmatched junction bases: 5. CDR1 is SGHTA and CDR2 is FQGNSA in the germline V gene.

This clone was counted only a few times. The chain employs TRBV6-5 and TRBJ1-2; D is ambiguous. V was trimmed by 5 bases and J by 7 bases, leaving 11 bases between them. The CDR3 spans 12 residues. The V gene's germline CDR1 is MNHEY and CDR2 SVGAGI. The CDR3 sequence: CASSPHNTGYTF. CDR3 bases: TGTGCCAGCAGTCCGCACAACACTGGCTACACCTTC.

This chain links TRBV7-9 with TRBJ2-7, with D unresolved. Germline values: CDR1 SEHNR, CDR2 FQNEAQ (reference sequence). The CDR3 contains 13 residues. The germline V and J ends were trimmed by 1 base and 1 base, with 5 bases remaining between them. This chain's CDR3 is CASSLDGSYEQYF. As DNA, the CDR3 is TGTGCCAGCAGCTTAGACGGGTCCTACGAGCAGTACTTC.

Only one count was recorded for this clone. The V and J genes are TRBV7-2 and TRBJ1-6; TRBD1 matches 11 bases. This CDR3 comprises 16 residues. V was clipped by 6 bases and J by 8 bases; unmatched bases: 9. Germline V gene lookup returns CDR1 SGHTA and CDR2 FQGNSA. CDR3 DNA sequence: TGTGCCAGCAGTCCCCGGGACAGGGGGAGGTATTCACCCCTCCACTTT. Its translation: CASSPRDRGRYSPLHF.

There are a few counts of this clone. The rearrangement joins TRBV28 to TRBJ1-1; D uncertain. V shed 5 bases and J shed 1 base, with 5 bases lying between them. The CDR3 is 12 residues long. Per germline, CDR1 MDHEN and CDR2 SYDVKM. In DNA, the CDR3 is TGTGCCAGCAGTGAAGGGAACACTGAAGCTTTCTTT. Translated: CASSEGNTEAFF.

In this sample, this clone turned up a few times. The rearrangement joins TRBV9 to TRBJ1-2, with D unresolved. V was cut by 4 bases and J by 4 bases, with 8 bases left in between. CDR1 SGDLS and CDR2 YYNGEE come from the germline V gene. The CDR3 is 12 residues long. The CDR3 DNA reads TGTGCCAGCAGCAATCCCTTCTATGGCTACACCTTC. Its translation: CASSNPFYGYTF.

This clone appeared once. The V and J genes are TRBV30 and TRBJ1-2, with a possible D match to TRBD1 (5 bases). The CDR3 has 14 amino acids. The germline gives CDR1 GTSNPN, CDR2 SVGIG (reference sequence). Trimming took off 0 bases at V and 0 bases at J, with 8 bases between the two ends. This CDR3 is CAWSVRGANYGYTF. As DNA, the CDR3 is TGTGCCTGGAGTGTGCGGGGGGCTAACTATGGCTACACCTTC.

The chain uses TRBV5-4 and TRBJ2-7; 7 bases map to TRBD2. The CDR3 runs 16 residues. Looked up from germline, CDR1 is SGHNT and CDR2 is YYREEE (reference sequence). Trimming at V came to 1 base and at J to 4 bases, leaving 11 bases not matched to a gene. This CDR3 is CASSLSFTGGTYEQYF. The CDR3 bases are TGTGCCAGCAGCTTGAGTTTCACCGGGGGGACTTACGAGCAGTACTTC.

This chain connects TRBV30 to TRBJ1-2; tentative D call: TRBD1 (5 bases). The CDR3 consists of 15 residues. The V end lost 1 base, the J end lost 7 bases, and 19 bases lay between the germline ends. Per the germline V gene, CDR1 is GTSNPN and CDR2 is SVGIG (reference sequence). The DNA of the CDR3 is TGTGCCTGGAGTGGGCAGGGACTCTCGATTTTTGGCTACACCTTC. Translation gives CAWSGQGLSIFGYTF.

This clone was counted a single time. This chain connects TRBV10-2 to TRBJ2-3; D is unclear. Germline assignment: CDR1 WSHSY and CDR2 SAAADI. V gave up 3 bases and J gave up 6 bases, with 10 bases separating them. CDR3 length: 13 amino acids. CDR3 nucleotide sequence: TGCGCCAGCAGTGATCTTCAGGTGGATACGCAGTATTTT. Amino acids: CASSDLQVDTQYF.

J is TRBJ2-1 and V is TRBV30; D is unclear. Germline lookup yields CDR1 GTSNPN and CDR2 SVGIG (reference sequence). The germline V and J ends were trimmed by 4 bases and 7 bases, with 14 bases remaining between them. This CDR3 has 13 residues. The CDR3 DNA follows: TGTGCCTGGATTGCTTTGGGAAATAATGAGCAGTTCTTC. This sequence encodes CAWIALGNNEQFF.

The chain employs TRBV7-2 and TRBJ1-1, with D maybe TRBD1 (5 bases). This CDR3 has 13 residues. Deletions cut 7 bases from V and 1 base from J, with 10 bases between. Germline V lookup: CDR1 SGHTA, CDR2 FQGNSA. The CDR3, as DNA: TGTGCCAGCATCCTAACAGGGAACACTGAAGCTTTCTTT. Amino acid sequence: CASILTGNTEAFF.

The chain joins TRBV9 to TRBJ2-3, with TRBD2 matching 7 bases. The V gene's germline CDR1 is SGDLS and CDR2 YYNGEE. This CDR3 has 15 residues. V trimming: 4 bases; J trimming: 4 bases; junction bases outside the gene matches: 9. CDR3 region: CASSFAGGGSDTQYF. The CDR3 DNA sequence: TGTGCCAGCAGCTTCGCTGGCGGGGGATCAGATACGCAGTATTTT.

The rearrangement links TRBV11-3 to TRBJ2-2; D assignment may be TRBD1 or TRBD2 (5 bases each). The CDR3 consists of 19 residues. Germline CDR1 and CDR2: SGHNT and YENEEA. Deletions cut 7 bases from V and 0 bases from J, with 24 bases between. In DNA form, the CDR3 reads TGTGCCAGCATGAGGGACGGATACTCCCCACCCCCGAACACCGGGGAGCTGTTTTTT. Translated: CASMRDGYSPPPNTGELFF.

The rearrangement links TRBV2 to TRBJ2-7; TRBD1 matches at 9 bases. The CDR3 contains 14 residues. Trimming removed 0 bases from V and 6 bases from J; junction bases left unmatched: 3. The germline gives CDR1 SNHLY, CDR2 FYNNEI. CDR3 sequence: CASSEATGGFEQYF. The CDR3 coding sequence is TGTGCCAGCAGTGAAGCGACAGGGGGATTCGAGCAGTACTTC.

The rearrangement joins TRBV9 to TRBJ1-4; TRBD1 agrees at 7 bases. V shed 4 bases, J shed 5 bases, and the junction held 8 bases outside the gene matches. The CDR3 spans 15 residues. CDR1 is SGDLS and CDR2 is YYNGEE in the germline V gene. The CDR3 DNA sequence: TGTGCCAGCAGCATCCGCGGGACAGAGAATGAAAAACTGTTTTTT. The encoded protein is CASSIRGTENEKLFF.

Remarks on this clone: One junction end disagrees with the germline gene, perhaps due to a read error. V and J are TRBV30 and TRBJ1-1; D is ambiguous. The CDR3 has 11 amino acids. From germline, CDR1 is GTSNPN and CDR2 SVGIG (reference sequence). This CDR3 is CAWRLNTEAFF. The CDR3 DNA is TGTGCCTGGAGGTTGAATACTGAAGCTTTCTTT.

V and J are TRBV7-2 and TRBJ1-6; maybe TRBD1 (5 bases). Per germline, CDR1 SGHTA and CDR2 FQGNSA. Trimming left V 2 bases short and J 6 bases short, with 14 bases between. The CDR3 covers 16 residues. CDR3 amino acids: CASSLQGGRGNSPLHF. CDR3 DNA: TGTGCCAGCAGCTTACAGGGAGGGCGAGGTAATTCACCCCTCCACTTT. Filled out from reference TRBV7-2 and TRBJ1-6, the complete variable domain reads GAGVSQSPSNKVTEKGKDVELRCDPISGHTALYWYRQSLGQGLEFLIYFQGNSAPDKSGLPSDRFSAERTGGSVSTLTIQRTQQEDSAVYLCASSLQGGRGNSPLHFGNGTRLTVT.

J is TRBJ1-4 and V is TRBV2; 9 bases fit TRBD1. This CDR3 spans 15 amino acids. Germline CDR1 SNHLY, CDR2 FYNNEI. V shed 4 bases and J 3 bases; nucleotides not matched to a gene: 3. This CDR3 is CASSVQGAPNEKLFF. For the CDR3, the DNA is TGTGCCAGCAGTGTACAGGGGGCCCCTAATGAAAAACTGTTTTTT.

This clone was seen only a few times. The J gene is TRBJ2-7, the V gene TRBV6-5; D is unresolved. The CDR3 extends over 14 amino acids. The V gene's germline CDR1 is MNHEY and CDR2 SVGAGI. V lost 8 bases and J lost 4, with 18 bases in between. The CDR3 is CASQDDPSGYEQYF. The CDR3 region has the DNA TGTGCCAGCCAAGACGACCCCTCCGGTTACGAGCAGTACTTC.

V is TRBV6-1 and J is TRBJ1-2; TRBD1 is a possible D gene (5 bases). The CDR3 covers 12 residues. V lost 7 bases to trimming and J lost 6 bases, with 12 bases between them. CDR1 and CDR2 from the germline V gene are MNHNS and SASEGT. CDR3 coding DNA: TGTGCCAGCACCAGACAGCTCAATGGCTACACCTTC. Encoded protein: CASTRQLNGYTF.

The chain has TRBV2 and TRBJ1-4; D remains ambiguous. Germline CDR1 SNHLY, CDR2 FYNNEI. This CDR3 has 11 amino acids. Deletions cut 6 bases from V and 7 bases from J, with 6 bases between. CDR3 sequence: CASRTGEKLFF. The CDR3 region has the DNA TGTGCCAGCAGGACCGGTGAAAAACTGTTTTTT.

As to this clone: A junction end diverges from the germline sequence, so it may reflect a read error. The rearrangement uses TRBV5-4 and TRBJ2-7, with 9 bases that match TRBD2. The CDR3 is 16 residues long. Germline CDR1 SGHNT, CDR2 YYREEE (reference sequence). The CDR3 DNA follows: TGCGCCAGCAGCCAAGATATCCTAGCGGGGACCTACGAGCAGTACTTC. Translated: CASSQDILAGTYEQYF.